Below, 6 T cell receptor beta chains from the same sample are listed, as sequenced in a study of control samples from healthy donors and cancer patients. The protocol was immunoSEQ multiplex PCR, while the TCRdb copy is restricted to in-frame clones and leaves out a portion. The data show over 100,000 clones, with 70% to 90% seen just once and around 3.5% held by the top ten. Sequencing was performed on blood. The receptors shown here come from a man aged 35 to 55 in good health.

The rearrangement uses TRBV30 and TRBJ1-3; D is unclear. The CDR3 has 13 amino acids. V was clipped by 3 bases and J by 3 bases, with 9 bases between them. CDR1 GTSNPN and CDR2 SVGIG come from the germline V gene (reference sequence). The CDR3 DNA reads as TGTGCCTGGAGAACGCCCGGTGGAAACACCATATATTTT. Translated, it gives CAWRTPGGNTIYF. Full variable domain (rest looked up from reference TRBV30 and TRBJ1-3): SQTIHQWPATLVQPVGSPLSLECTVEGTSNPNLYWYRQAAGRGLQLLFYSVGIGQISSEVPQNLSASRPQDRQFILSSKKLLLSDSGFYLCAWRTPGGNTIYFGEGSWLTVV.

For the CDR3, the DNA is TGTGCCAGCAGCTCCTCTGGGGGGACTAGGGAGGACACCGGGGAGCTGTTTTTT. It encodes CASSSSGGTREDTGELFF. The chain recombines TRBV7-2 with TRBJ2-2, with 8 positions matching TRBD2. The CDR3 totals 18 residues. Germline assignment: CDR1 SGHTA and CDR2 FQGNSA. Trimming removed 4 bases from V and 3 bases from J; junction bases left unmatched: 13.

The genes are TRBV5-4 and TRBJ2-2; D gene ambiguous. The V gene lost 2 bases and the J gene lost 1 base, with 3 bases spanning the gap. Germline loops: CDR1 SGHNT, CDR2 YYREEE (reference sequence). The CDR3 spans 13 residues. The CDR3: CASSFKNTGELFF. The CDR3 DNA follows: TGTGCCAGCAGCTTCAAGAACACCGGGGAGCTGTTTTTT.

V is TRBV18 and J is TRBJ2-1; D unclear. This CDR3 has 15 residues. The germline CDR1 and CDR2 sequences are KGHSH and LQKENI. V lost 0 bases and J 0 bases, leaving 6 bases between the germline ends. This CDR3 reads CASSPPGSSYNEQFF. The DNA of the CDR3 is TGTGCCAGCTCACCACCCGGCAGCTCCTACAATGAGCAGTTCTTC.

This rearrangement joins TRBV24-1 to TRBJ2-7; 13 bases match TRBD2. The CDR3 loop spans 16 amino acids. The ends lost 4 bases at V and 3 bases at J; junction bases unmatched: 5. Germline V CDR1 and CDR2: KGHDR, SFDVKD. The CDR3 sequence is CATSDPTSGGNYEQYF. Written as DNA, the CDR3 is TGTGCCACCAGTGACCCGACTAGCGGGGGGAACTACGAGCAGTACTTC.

This clone was counted between two and nine times. This sequence joins TRBV19 and TRBJ1-3; tentative D call: TRBD1 (6 bases). Germline CDR1 reads LNHDA; CDR2 reads SQIVND (reference sequence). This CDR3 comprises 13 residues. Deletions cut 10 bases from V and 5 bases from J, with 15 bases between. The CDR3 DNA follows: TGTGCCACCCAAGGGGGGCAGCGAAACACCATATATTTT. Translating it yields CATQGGQRNTIYF.